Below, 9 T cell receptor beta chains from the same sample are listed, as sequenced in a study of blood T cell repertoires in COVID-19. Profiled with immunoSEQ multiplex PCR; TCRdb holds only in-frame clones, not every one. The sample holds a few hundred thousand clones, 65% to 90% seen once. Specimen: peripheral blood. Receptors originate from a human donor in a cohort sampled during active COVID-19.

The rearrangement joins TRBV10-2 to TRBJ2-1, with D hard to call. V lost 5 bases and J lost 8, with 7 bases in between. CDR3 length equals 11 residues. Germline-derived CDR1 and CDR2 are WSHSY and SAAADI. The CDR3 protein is CASSNEDEQFF. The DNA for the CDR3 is TGCGCCAGCAGTAATGAGGATGAGCAGTTCTTC.

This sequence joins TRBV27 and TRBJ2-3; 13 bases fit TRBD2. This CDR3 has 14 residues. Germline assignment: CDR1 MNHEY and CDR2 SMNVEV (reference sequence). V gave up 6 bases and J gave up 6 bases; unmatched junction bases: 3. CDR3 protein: CASSRTSGGDTQYF. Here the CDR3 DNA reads TGTGCCAGCAGCCGGACTAGCGGGGGTGATACGCAGTATTTT.

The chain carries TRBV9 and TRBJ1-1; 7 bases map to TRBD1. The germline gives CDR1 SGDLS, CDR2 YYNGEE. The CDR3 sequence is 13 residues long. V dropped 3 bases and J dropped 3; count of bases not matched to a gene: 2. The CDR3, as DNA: TGTGCCAGCAGCGGTGACAGGGACACTGAAGCTTTCTTT. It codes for CASSGDRDTEAFF.

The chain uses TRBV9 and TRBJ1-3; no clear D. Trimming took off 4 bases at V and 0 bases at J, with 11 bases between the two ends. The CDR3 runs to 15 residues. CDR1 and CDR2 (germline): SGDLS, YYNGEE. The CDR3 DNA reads TGTGCCAGCAGCCCACCAGTGCCCTCTGGAAACACCATATATTTT. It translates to CASSPPVPSGNTIYF. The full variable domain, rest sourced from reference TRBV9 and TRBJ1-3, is DSGVTQTPKHLITATGQRVTLRCSPRSGDLSVYWYQQSLDQGLQFLIQYYNGEERAKGNILERFSAQQFPDLHSELNLSSLELGDSALYFCASSPPVPSGNTIYFGEGSWLTVV.

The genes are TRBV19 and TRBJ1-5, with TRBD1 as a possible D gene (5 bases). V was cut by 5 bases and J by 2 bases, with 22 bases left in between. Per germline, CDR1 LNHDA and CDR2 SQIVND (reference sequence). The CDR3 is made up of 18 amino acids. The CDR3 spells CASSHDPGLTMGNQPQHF. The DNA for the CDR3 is TGTGCCAGTAGTCATGACCCGGGACTGACGATGGGCAATCAGCCCCAGCATTTT.

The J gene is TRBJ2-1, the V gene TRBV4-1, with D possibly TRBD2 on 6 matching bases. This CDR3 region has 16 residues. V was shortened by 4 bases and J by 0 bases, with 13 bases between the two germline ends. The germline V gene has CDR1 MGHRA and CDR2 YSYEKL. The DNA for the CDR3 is TGCGCCAGCAGCCTTCCCAGCGGGTACTCCTACAATGAGCAGTTCTTC. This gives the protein CASSLPSGYSYNEQFF.

In DNA, the CDR3 is TGTGCCACCACCGACAGGCTCTATGGCTACACCTTC. Encoded protein: CATTDRLYGYTF. This chain links TRBV6-5 with TRBJ1-2; D perhaps matches TRBD1 (6 bases). Germline CDR1 and CDR2: MNHEY and SVGAGI. V lost 10 bases, J lost 4 bases, and 13 bases lay in between. There are 12 residues in the CDR3.

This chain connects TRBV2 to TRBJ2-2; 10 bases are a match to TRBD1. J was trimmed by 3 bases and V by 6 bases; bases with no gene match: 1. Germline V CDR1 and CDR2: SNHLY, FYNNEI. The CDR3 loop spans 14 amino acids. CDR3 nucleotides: TGTGCCAGCAGGGACAGGGGGGACACCGGGGAGCTGTTTTTT. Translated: CASRDRGDTGELFF. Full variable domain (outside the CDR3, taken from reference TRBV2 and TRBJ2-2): EPEVTQTPSHQVTQMGQEVILRCVPISNHLYFYWYRQILGQKVEFLVSFYNNEISEKSEIFDDQFSVERPDGSNFTLKIRSTKLEDSAMYFCASRDRGDTGELFFGEGSRLTVL.

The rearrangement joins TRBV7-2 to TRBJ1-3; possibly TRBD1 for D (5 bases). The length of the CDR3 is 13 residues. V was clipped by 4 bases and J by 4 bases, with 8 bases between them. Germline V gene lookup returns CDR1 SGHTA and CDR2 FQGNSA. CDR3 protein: CASSYDSGNTIYF. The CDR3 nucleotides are TGTGCCAGCAGCTATGACAGCGGAAACACCATATATTTT.